The rows below give T cell receptor beta chains drawn from one sample of a study of shared clonotypes between healthy human individuals. Sequencing used immunoSEQ multiplex PCR; TCRdb keeps in-frame clones, though not all of them. The data show roughly 2,000,000 clones, with about 95% seen just once and 0.9% to 1.5% held by the top ten. Sequencing was done on a sample of naive CD8+ T cells sorted from blood. The receptors were sampled from a man younger than 30 in good health. Each CDR3 is given with its conserved first and last residue. A D gene is named only where the DNA matches it firmly. Rows may omit the clone size; those that give it use once, few, many or a size class.

j_call,d_call,clone_size,v_call,cdr3_nt,cdr3_aa
TRBJ2-7,NA,NA,TRBV18,TGTGCCAGCTCACCTCCCCCAGGGGACTACGAGCAGTACTTC,CASSPPPGDYEQYF
TRBJ2-7,NA,NA,TRBV30,TGTGCCTGGAGTGTTGGTGTAGCCTACGAGCAGTACTTC,CAWSVGVAYEQYF
TRBJ1-6,NA,NA,TRBV2,TGTGCCAGCACCGACGAATCGTGGGGAAATTCACCCCTCCACTTT,CASTDESWGNSPLHF
TRBJ1-4,NA,NA,TRBV6-5,TGTGCCAGCAGTTATGCGTCATCGAGTGAAAAACTGTTTTTT,CASSYASSSEKLFF
TRBJ2-1,NA,NA,TRBV7-3,TGTGCCAGCAGCTTGGCAGTTAGCTCCTACAATGAGCAGTTCTTC,CASSLAVSSYNEQFF
TRBJ2-3,TRBD2,NA,TRBV5-3,TGTGCCAGAAGCCAGCCCATGGGGTGGACTAGCGGGAGCGATACGCAGTATTTT,CARSQPMGWTSGSDTQYF
TRBJ2-7,TRBD2,NA,TRBV4-1,TGCGCCAGCAGTACGGGGGGAACCTACGAGCAGTACTTC,CASSTGGTYEQYF
TRBJ2-7,NA,NA,TRBV6-1,TGTGCCAGCAGTGCAGGGGGGACATCCGGCTCTGAGCAGTACTTC,CASSAGGTSGSEQYF
TRBJ2-3,TRBD2,NA,TRBV4-3,TGCGCCAGCAGCCAGAGTAGCGGGAGGACAGATACGCAGTATTTT,CASSQSSGRTDTQYF
TRBJ2-2,NA,NA,TRBV9,TGTGCCAGCACCCCTGGAGGAAACACCGGGGAGCTGTTTTTT,CASTPGGNTGELFF
TRBJ1-2,NA,NA,TRBV2,TGTGCCAGCACGGGGGACCACTGGGGCTACACCTTC,CASTGDHWGYTF
TRBJ2-1,NA,NA,TRBV27,TGTGCCAGCAGCCCCAGGGAGACCTACAATGAGCAGTTCTTC,CASSPRETYNEQFF
TRBJ2-5,NA,NA,TRBV2,TGTGCCAGCACAGGGGTGCAGGAGACCCAGTACTTC,CASTGVQETQYF
TRBJ2-7,NA,NA,TRBV10-3,TGTGCCATCCTACGAGGGAACGAGCAGTACTTC,CAILRGNEQYF
TRBJ2-5,TRBD1,NA,TRBV7-2,TGTGCCAGCAGCTTAGTAGGGGGCTTAGCAGAGACCCAGTACTTC,CASSLVGGLAETQYF
TRBJ2-1,NA,once,TRBV5-1,TGCGCCAGCAGCGGCGGAGGGCCGGCCTACAATGAGCAGTTCTTC,CASSGGGPAYNEQFF
TRBJ1-5,TRBD1,once,TRBV27,TGTGCCAGCAGTGAAGGGGGCCCCGGGCAGCCCCAGCATTTT,CASSEGGPGQPQHF
TRBJ2-5,TRBD2,NA,TRBV7-9,TGTGCCAGCAGCTTACTAGCGGCATACCAAGAGACCCAGTACTTC,CASSLLAAYQETQYF
TRBJ1-4,NA,NA,TRBV28,TGTGCCAGCAGTCCAGGGGCCGAAACTAATGAAAAACTGTTTTTT,CASSPGAETNEKLFF
TRBJ2-7,NA,NA,TRBV27,TGTGCCAGCAGTTTATGGGCCTCACCCCTCAACGAGCAGTACTTC,CASSLWASPLNEQYF
TRBJ2-1,NA,NA,TRBV4-2,TGTGCCAGCAGCCCAACGGAGCTGTCGGCCTACAATGAGCAGTTCTTC,CASSPTELSAYNEQFF
TRBJ1-1,TRBD1,few,TRBV7-9,TGTGCCAGCAGCTTTGGGACAGAAAACACTGAAGCTTTCTTT,CASSFGTENTEAFF
TRBJ2-7,TRBD2,NA,TRBV5-6,TGTGCCAGCAGCTCGCAGCGGGAGATCACCTACGAGCAGTACTTC,CASSSQREITYEQYF
TRBJ2-5,TRBD1,NA,TRBV5-6,TGTGCCAGCAGCTTGGGTAAGGTCTGGACAGGCTCTCAAGAGACCCAGTACTTC,CASSLGKVWTGSQETQYF
TRBJ2-7,TRBD2,NA,TRBV5-1,TGCGCCAGCAGCGAACTAGCGGGGGGGCCCTACGAGCAGTACTTC,CASSELAGGPYEQYF
TRBJ1-2,TRBD1,NA,TRBV2,TGTGCCAGCAGTGAAGCGTCCGGGACAGGGATTTGCTACACCTTC,CASSEASGTGICYTF
TRBJ1-1,NA,NA,TRBV7-3,TGTGCCAGCAGCTTATTTGGTGTCGGTATGAACACTGAAGCTTTCTTT,CASSLFGVGMNTEAFF
TRBJ1-2,NA,few,TRBV2,TGTGCCAGCAGTGATTGGCAGAACTATGGCTACACCTTC,CASSDWQNYGYTF
TRBJ2-2,TRBD1,NA,TRBV4-3,TGCGCCAGCAGCCAAGATCCTATAACAGGGGAAAACACCGGGGAGCTGTTTTTT,CASSQDPITGENTGELFF
TRBJ1-1,NA,NA,TRBV9,TGTGCCAGCAGCGTAGTTGGGGGAGCAGCCGGTGAAGCTTTCTTT,CASSVVGGAAGEAFF
TRBJ1-5,NA,NA,TRBV28,TGTGCCAGCAGTGCTCCCAGGGGACCCAATCAGCCCCAGCATTTT,CASSAPRGPNQPQHF
TRBJ1-1,NA,NA,TRBV27,TGTGCCAGCAGTTTGACCCCCGGGGCCGCGACCGGGCTCTTT,CASSLTPGAATGLF
TRBJ2-7,TRBD1,NA,TRBV29-1,TGCAGCGTTGAAGAGGGGACAGGGGGAAAAGACGAGCAGTACTTC,CSVEEGTGGKDEQYF
TRBJ2-5,NA,NA,TRBV27,TGTGCCAGCAGTTTATCAATTCCGAGGAACCAAGAGACCCAGTACTTC,CASSLSIPRNQETQYF
TRBJ2-5,NA,NA,TRBV7-8,TGTGCCAGCAGCGCCTTTAGCATCCCGTACCAAGAGACCCAGTACTTC,CASSAFSIPYQETQYF
TRBJ1-6,NA,NA,TRBV30,TGTGCCTGGAGTGTACAGGGCAAGTATAATTCACCCCTCCACTTT,CAWSVQGKYNSPLHF
TRBJ2-1,TRBD2,NA,TRBV4-3,TGCGCCAGCAGCCAAGATGCTAGCGGGAGGGCCCAGAATGAGCAGTTCTTC,CASSQDASGRAQNEQFF
TRBJ1-2,NA,NA,TRBV27,TGTGCCAGCAGCTCAATATCCGGGACTGACTATGGCTACACCTTC,CASSSISGTDYGYTF
TRBJ1-3,NA,NA,TRBV7-2,TGTGCCAGCAGCTTAGGAGTCAGCTCTGGAAACACCATATATTTT,CASSLGVSSGNTIYF
TRBJ2-7,NA,NA,TRBV27,TGTGCCAGCAGTTTGCAGGGTCCCACCTACGAGCAGTACTTC,CASSLQGPTYEQYF
TRBJ2-3,TRBD1,NA,TRBV5-6,TGTGCCAGCAGCTGGGACAGGGGGGATACGCAGTATTTT,CASSWDRGDTQYF